Below, 26 T cell receptor beta chains from the same sample are listed, as sequenced in a study of graft-versus-host responses after intestinal transplantation. The assay was immunoSEQ multiplex PCR, and TCRdb's table has in-frame clones only and misses some. The sample comprises about 88,000 clones, 75% to 90% of which are singletons, and over 0.1% rests with the top ten. Their antigens are not known. The sample was unstimulated CD4+ T cells sorted from spleen or lymph node cells, taken before intestinal transplant. The receptors come from a human donor who received an intestinal transplant.

The J gene is TRBJ2-3, the V gene TRBV5-1, with TRBD1 matching over 10 bases. Per the germline V gene, CDR1 is SGHRS and CDR2 is YFSETQ. The CDR3 spans 15 residues. After removal of 3 bases from V and 6 bases from J, the junction contained 7 bases not matched to a gene. CDR3 in amino acids: CASSWDRGWVDTQYF. CDR3 nucleotides: TGCGCCAGCAGCTGGGACAGGGGCTGGGTGGATACGCAGTATTTT. The full variable domain, in which reference TRBV5-1 and TRBJ2-3 provide the parts outside the CDR3, is KAGVTQTPRYLIKTRGQQVTLSCSPISGHRSVSWYQQTPGQGLQFLFEYFSETQRNKGNFPGRFSGRQFSNSRSEMNVSTLELGDSALYLCASSWDRGWVDTQYFGPGTRLTVL.

The CDR3 loop is CASSFRRTGKQETQYF. The CDR3, as DNA: TGTGCCAGCAGCTTCCGGCGTACGGGAAAGCAAGAGACCCAGTACTTC. This chain connects TRBV5-6 to TRBJ2-5; the D gene is possibly TRBD2 (5 bases). The V end lost 2 bases, the J end lost 2 bases, and 16 bases lay between the germline ends. There are 16 residues in the CDR3. Germline CDR1 and CDR2: SGHDT and YYEEEE.

This chain uses TRBV18 with TRBJ1-2; D is perhaps TRBD1 (6 bases). The CDR3 totals 14 residues. The germline V and J ends were trimmed by 3 bases and 8 bases, with 16 bases remaining between them. Germline values: CDR1 KGHSH, CDR2 LQKENI. CDR3 residues: CASSPQQGLDGYTF. The CDR3 region has the DNA TGTGCCAGCTCACCGCAACAGGGTTTGGACGGCTACACCTTC.

Notes on this clone: This specimen includes other DNA sequences encoding the same CDR3. This chain connects TRBV20-1 to TRBJ2-3; 7 bases align to TRBD2. V trimming: 6 bases; J trimming: 5 bases; junction bases outside the gene matches: 2. Germline V gives CDR1 DFQATT, CDR2 SNEGSKA (reference sequence). The CDR3 runs 11 residues. The CDR3 region is CSARGGDTQYF. The CDR3 DNA reads as TGCAGTGCGCGCGGGGGAGATACGCAGTATTTT.

The chain links TRBV5-1 to TRBJ1-6, with D perhaps matching TRBD1 (6 bases). CDR3 length: 15 residues. V was cut by 4 bases and J by 6 bases, with 14 bases left in between. Germline loops: CDR1 SGHRS, CDR2 YFSETQ. CDR3: CASSEQGWGNSPLHF. Written as DNA, the CDR3 is TGCGCCAGCAGCGAACAGGGATGGGGTAATTCACCCCTCCACTTT.

This clone was detected only once. J is TRBJ2-1 and V is TRBV5-1; TRBD1 matches 10 bases. V was clipped by 4 bases and J by 7 bases; unmatched bases: 8. In germline, CDR1 is SGHRS, CDR2 YFSETQ. There are 15 residues in the CDR3. In DNA form, the CDR3 reads TGCGCCAGCAGCGCCCGGACAGGGGGGGGGAATGAGCAGTTCTTC. As protein: CASSARTGGGNEQFF.

This chain uses TRBV18 with TRBJ2-5, with TRBD2 as a possible D gene (5 bases). The germline V gene encodes CDR1 KGHSH and CDR2 LQKENI. This CDR3 has 16 amino acids. V lost 3 bases and J 5 bases, leaving 19 bases between the germline ends. CDR3 region: CASSPLPLALGETQYF. CDR3 nucleotide sequence: TGTGCCAGCTCACCGCTTCCTCTAGCCCTTGGGGAGACCCAGTACTTC.

The chain links TRBV12-5 to TRBJ1-1; TRBD1 aligns across 7 bases. Germline assignment: CDR1 LGHNT and CDR2 FRNRAP. V lost 5 bases, J lost 1 base, and 4 bases stayed unmatched. The CDR3 is 14 amino acids. The CDR3 spells CASGPGTENTEAFF. In DNA form, the CDR3 reads TGTGCTAGTGGTCCAGGGACAGAGAACACTGAAGCTTTCTTT.

The chain has TRBV14 and TRBJ1-2, with 8 positions matching TRBD1. The CDR3 is 15 residues long. V dropped 4 bases and J dropped 4; count of bases not matched to a gene: 8. Germline CDR1 is SGHDN and CDR2 is FVKESK. CDR3 sequence: CASSPGQGFFYGYTF. DNA for the CDR3: TGTGCCAGCAGCCCCGGACAGGGCTTTTTCTATGGCTACACCTTC.

The chain has TRBV7-6 and TRBJ2-7; TRBD1 is a possible D gene (5 bases). Germline V gene data show CDR1 as SGHVS and CDR2 as FNYEAQ. Trimming removed 5 bases from V and 2 bases from J, with 10 bases in between. CDR3 length: 13 amino acids. Here the CDR3 DNA reads TGTGCCAGCAGCCCCCAGGGTGCCTACGAGCAGTACTTC. The encoded protein is CASSPQGAYEQYF.

This chain joins TRBV4-1 and TRBJ2-6; maybe TRBD1 (5 bases). Germline CDR1 is MGHRA and CDR2 is YSYEKL. V was cut by 3 bases and J by 1 base, with 16 bases left in between. This CDR3 has 18 amino acids. The chain's CDR3 is CASSHQKIQGSGANVLTF. CDR3 nucleotide sequence: TGCGCCAGCAGCCACCAAAAAATTCAGGGTTCTGGGGCCAACGTCCTGACTTTC.

The chain employs TRBV6-5 and TRBJ1-2, with 8 positions matching TRBD1. The junction had 5 bases not matched to a gene; V was cut back by 9 bases and J by 8 bases. The germline CDR1 and CDR2 sequences are MNHEY and SVGAGI. The CDR3 is 11 amino acids. Here the CDR3 DNA reads TGTGCCAGTGGACAGGGAGGGGGCTACACCTTC. Protein sequence: CASGQGGGYTF.

This clone was detected once. V is TRBV5-1 and J is TRBJ2-3; D is perhaps TRBD2 (5 bases). The ends were cut back, 0 bases at V and 1 base at J, with 18 bases in the middle. Germline CDR1 SGHRS, CDR2 YFSETQ. The CDR3 is 18 residues long. The CDR3 loop reads CASSLATLARRGTDTQYF. In nucleotides, the CDR3 is TGCGCCAGCAGCTTGGCTACTTTAGCGCGAAGGGGCACAGATACGCAGTATTTT.

This clone was recorded once. The rearrangement links TRBV5-1 to TRBJ2-1; TRBD2 agrees at 11 bases. Germline-derived CDR1 and CDR2 are SGHRS and YFSETQ. V gave up 9 bases and J gave up 5 bases; unmatched junction bases: 19. The CDR3 spans 18 residues. The CDR3 DNA is TGCGCCACGTCTGGGACGCCCATTGGACTAGCGGGCGACAATGAGCAGTTCTTC. This translates into CATSGTPIGLAGDNEQFF.

The genes are TRBV10-3 and TRBJ2-7, with D perhaps TRBD1 (5 bases). Between the trimmed V and J ends, which lost 7 bases and 0 bases, there was a span of 10 bases. Germline CDR1 ENHRY, CDR2 SYGVKD. This CDR3 region has 13 residues. CDR3 residues: CAITSDNSYEQYF. The CDR3 nucleotides read TGTGCCATCACATCGGACAACTCCTACGAGCAGTACTTC.

V gene TRBV5-1 combines with J gene TRBJ1-3, with 7 positions matching TRBD1. CDR3 length: 16 amino acids. V gave up 2 bases and J gave up 0 bases; unmatched junction bases: 5. CDR1 and CDR2 (germline): SGHRS, YFSETQ. In nucleotides, the CDR3 is TGCGCCAGCAGCTTTGGGGGACAGACCTCTGGAAACACCATATATTTT. Protein: CASSFGGQTSGNTIYF.

J is TRBJ2-5 and V is TRBV9, with D maybe TRBD2 (5 bases). CDR1 SGDLS and CDR2 YYNGEE come from the germline V gene. The CDR3 sequence is 15 residues long. Trimming removed 2 bases from V and 4 bases from J, with 15 bases in between. The CDR3 sequence is CASSVSIGGIETQYF. The DNA of the CDR3 is TGTGCCAGCAGCGTTTCAATCGGAGGCATAGAGACCCAGTACTTC.

The chain recombines TRBV4-1 with TRBJ2-2, with 9 bases that match TRBD1. V was pared by 2 bases and J by 5 bases, with 6 bases of the junction left unmatched. Germline-derived CDR1 and CDR2 are MGHRA and YSYEKL. This CDR3 spans 16 amino acids. The CDR3 reads CASSQPDRGWTGELFF. The CDR3 DNA reads as TGCGCCAGCAGCCAACCCGACAGGGGGTGGACCGGGGAGCTGTTTTTT.

The chain has TRBV7-9 and TRBJ2-7, with D tentatively TRBD1 (5 bases). V lost 1 base, J lost 6 bases, and 13 bases lay in between. The CDR3 extends over 14 amino acids. CDR1 is SEHNR, CDR2 FQNEAQ, per germline (reference sequence). This CDR3 reads CASSLGQGFGEQYF. CDR3 coding DNA: TGTGCCAGCAGCTTAGGGCAGGGTTTCGGCGAGCAGTACTTC.

V usage is TRBV19 and J usage is TRBJ1-5; D perhaps matches TRBD1 (6 bases). The CDR3 length is 14 residues. The germline gives CDR1 LNHDA, CDR2 SQIVND (reference sequence). Between the trimmed V and J ends, which lost 7 bases and 7 bases, there was a span of 17 bases. The DNA for the CDR3 is TGTGCCAGTACCACGGGGGGCTTAAGACAGCCCCAGCATTTT. It yields the protein CASTTGGLRQPQHF.

Comment on this clone: One end of the junction is discordant with germline, which a read error may explain. The chain recombines TRBV6-5 with TRBJ2-7; 11 bases line up with TRBD1. This CDR3 is built from 14 residues. Germline values: CDR1 MNHEY, CDR2 SVGAGI. CDR3: CASSGQGASNEQYF. CDR3 DNA: TGTGCCAGCAGTGGACAGGGGGCCTCCAACGAGCAGTACTTC.

The V and J genes are TRBV7-9 and TRBJ2-7; D possibly corresponds to TRBD1 (5 bases). The length of the CDR3 is 17 residues. The V end was cut by 1 base, the J end by 2 bases, with 18 bases between. The germline V gene has CDR1 SEHNR and CDR2 FQNEAQ (reference sequence). CDR3 loop: CASSLEGWQTAPYEQYF. As DNA, the CDR3 is TGTGCCAGCAGCTTAGAGGGATGGCAGACAGCGCCCTACGAGCAGTACTTC.

This rearrangement joins TRBV5-1 to TRBJ2-5, with TRBD2 identical over 8 bases. The CDR3 length is 14 residues. Germline V gives CDR1 SGHRS, CDR2 YFSETQ. V shed 4 bases, J shed 4 bases, and the junction held 6 bases outside the gene matches. CDR3 bases: TGCGCCAGCAGCGACACTAGCGGAACAGAGACCCAGTACTTC. Amino acids: CASSDTSGTETQYF.

The chain links TRBV6-5 to TRBJ1-1; D gene uncertain. The CDR3 sequence is 16 residues long. Trimming shortened V by 0 bases and J by 1 base, and 12 bases separated the two germline ends. The germline V gene encodes CDR1 MNHEY and CDR2 SVGAGI. In DNA form, the CDR3 reads TGTGCCAGCAGTTACTCGATTCAGGCTTCGAACACTGAAGCTTTCTTT. Amino acid sequence: CASSYSIQASNTEAFF.

The chain couples TRBV5-1 to TRBJ2-3; TRBD2 might be the D (5 bases). V lost 6 bases, J lost 4 bases, and 15 bases lay in between. CDR1 is SGHRS and CDR2 is YFSETQ in the germline V gene. This CDR3 contains 14 residues. In nucleotides, the CDR3 is TGCGCCAGCATCTCGGGAAGGGAGTCAGATACGCAGTATTTT. Translating gives CASISGRESDTQYF.

This sequence joins TRBV5-4 and TRBJ1-1; TRBD1 aligns across 7 bases. Germline V CDR1 and CDR2: SGHNT, YYREEE (reference sequence). Germline trimming cut 4 bases from V and 0 bases from J; bases unmatched to any gene: 6. This CDR3 spans 15 amino acids. DNA for the CDR3: TGTGCCAGCAGCGCTACGGGACAGATGAACACTGAAGCTTTCTTT. This gives the protein CASSATGQMNTEAFF.